These 32 T cell receptor beta chains were sequenced from one sample in a study of cytomegalovirus exposure and HLA in healthy donors. With 60 Vbeta and 13 Jbeta primers, the PCR was carried out. Profiling relied on immunoSEQ multiplex PCR, and the TCRdb table lists in-frame clones only, not all of them. The table has 270,000 or so clones, approximately 90% seen once. The sequencing input was PBMCs. The receptors shown here come from a man aged 35-49 years in good health and CMV-seropositive.

The genes are TRBV7-9 and TRBJ1-4; the match to TRBD1 covers 7 bases. The germline V gene encodes CDR1 SEHNR and CDR2 FQNEAQ (reference sequence). This CDR3 has 14 residues. The V gene end was trimmed by 7 bases and the J gene end by 4 bases; junction bases not matched to a gene: 6. This CDR3 is CASNPGQLNEKLFF. The CDR3 DNA follows: TGTGCCAGCAACCCGGGACAGCTTAATGAAAAACTGTTTTTT.

The V and J genes are TRBV2 and TRBJ2-1; D uncertain. V was trimmed by 8 bases and J by 3 bases, leaving 11 bases between them. Looked up from germline, CDR1 is SNHLY and CDR2 is FYNNEI. This CDR3 contains 13 residues. In nucleotides, the CDR3 is TGTGCCAGCTGCCCGGTTATCTACAATGAGCAGTTCTTC. Protein product: CASCPVIYNEQFF.

This clone showed up just a few times. This rearrangement joins TRBV5-4 to TRBJ1-2; 10 bases are shared with TRBD1. CDR3 size: 16 residues. With V trimmed by 2 bases and J by 0 bases, 4 bases remained unmatched. Germline CDR1 SGHNT, CDR2 YYREEE (reference sequence). CDR3 DNA sequence: TGTGCCAGCAGCTTCGACAGGGGGCGACCTAACTATGGCTACACCTTC. This codes for CASSFDRGRPNYGYTF.

The rearrangement uses TRBV7-8 and TRBJ2-3; 12 bases match TRBD2. CDR1 SGHVS and CDR2 FQNEAQ come from the germline V gene. Trimming took 5 bases from V and 4 from J; bases not matched to a gene: 10. This CDR3 has 17 residues. In DNA, the CDR3 is TGTGCCAGCAGCAGCCGACTAGCGGGAGTAGTCTCAGATACGCAGTATTTT. Protein: CASSSRLAGVVSDTQYF.

This clone was counted between two and nine times. The rearrangement joins TRBV7-9 to TRBJ2-7, with 7 bases lining up with TRBD2. The CDR3 is 15 residues long. CDR1 is SEHNR and CDR2 is FQNEAQ in the germline V gene (reference sequence). V shed 5 bases, J shed 3 bases, and the junction held 10 bases outside the gene matches. The CDR3 DNA sequence: TGTGCCAGCAGCCCCGCGGCGGGAGCCCTCTACGAGCAGTACTTC. Its protein is CASSPAAGALYEQYF.

The rearrangement joins TRBV18 to TRBJ1-5; D is perhaps TRBD1 (5 bases). Trimming took off 3 bases at V and 0 bases at J, with 9 bases between the two ends. This CDR3 is built from 15 residues. Per germline, CDR1 KGHSH and CDR2 LQKENI. The CDR3 loop is CASSPRGNSNQPQHF. CDR3 in DNA: TGTGCCAGCTCACCCCGGGGGAATAGCAATCAGCCCCAGCATTTT.

This chain connects TRBV7-9 to TRBJ2-5; unclear D gene. V lost 6 bases and J 2 bases, leaving 10 bases between the germline ends. Germline V gene data show CDR1 as SEHNR and CDR2 as FQNEAQ (reference sequence). There are 13 residues in the CDR3. CDR3 residues: CASRTGVQETQYF. In DNA form, the CDR3 reads TGTGCCAGCAGAACCGGAGTTCAAGAGACCCAGTACTTC.

V is TRBV5-5 and J is TRBJ2-7; TRBD1 might be the D (5 bases). This CDR3 is 13 amino acids long. The V and J ends lost 5 bases and 3 bases respectively, with 12 bases between them. The germline V gene encodes CDR1 SGHKS and CDR2 YYEKEE (reference sequence). For the CDR3, the DNA is TGTGCCAGCAGGTACAGGACCAACTACGAGCAGTACTTC. This gives the protein CASRYRTNYEQYF.

The chain joins TRBV7-9 to TRBJ2-4, with D perhaps TRBD1 (5 bases). Germline V gives CDR1 SEHNR, CDR2 FQNEAQ (reference sequence). V lost 7 bases and J lost 0, with 16 bases in between. The CDR3 contains 16 residues. This chain's CDR3 is CASTPGPAIAKNIQYF. The CDR3 DNA sequence: TGTGCCAGCACCCCAGGGCCGGCCATAGCCAAAAACATTCAGTACTTC.

The chain is built from TRBV6-1 and TRBJ1-2; maybe TRBD1 (6 bases). CDR3 length: 13 amino acids. Per the germline V gene, CDR1 is MNHNS and CDR2 is SASEGT. Trimming stripped 3 bases from V and 3 bases from J, with 8 bases between. The CDR3 DNA sequence: TGTGCCAGCAGTGAGGCAGGGGACTATGGCTACACCTTC. It specifies CASSEAGDYGYTF.

This chain joins TRBV29-1 and TRBJ2-2; TRBD1 aligns across 10 bases. Germline CDR1 reads SQVTM; CDR2 reads ANQGSEA. The V and J ends lost 4 bases and 1 base, in that order; junction bases with no gene match: 3. The CDR3 length is 15 residues. The CDR3 region has the DNA TGCAGCGTTGTAGGACAGGGGGTGAACACCGGGGAGCTGTTTTTT. Translated: CSVVGQGVNTGELFF.

V gene TRBV6-1 combines with J gene TRBJ2-1; TRBD2 matches at 12 bases. The germline gives CDR1 MNHNS, CDR2 SASEGT. J lost 3 bases, V lost 6 bases, and 3 bases had no gene match. The CDR3 totals 15 residues. The CDR3 here is CASRGGLAGYNEQFF. The CDR3 DNA reads TGTGCCAGCAGGGGGGGACTAGCGGGCTACAATGAGCAGTTCTTC.

V is TRBV7-8 and J is TRBJ1-4; 8 nucleotides match TRBD1. The CDR3 has 17 amino acids. Trimming cost V 4 bases and J 4 bases; bases outside gene matches: 11. CDR1 and CDR2 (germline): SGHVS, FQNEAQ. The CDR3 nucleotides read TGTGCCAGCAGCTCAGACAGGGGACGGGACCTTAATGAAAAACTGTTTTTT. Translated, it gives CASSSDRGRDLNEKLFF.

The V and J genes are TRBV18 and TRBJ1-4; D might be TRBD1 (6 bases). The CDR3 totals 12 residues. The germline V gene has CDR1 KGHSH and CDR2 LQKENI. V was pared by 6 bases and J by 8 bases, with 10 bases between. The CDR3 coding sequence is TGTGCCAGCTCGTTACAGGGAGAAAAACTGTTTTTT. Protein product: CASSLQGEKLFF.

J is TRBJ2-7 and V is TRBV30; tentatively, D is TRBD2 (5 bases). From germline, CDR1 is GTSNPN and CDR2 SVGIG (reference sequence). V was trimmed by 4 bases and J by 6 bases, leaving 25 bases between them. This CDR3 contains 16 residues. The CDR3 DNA is TGTGCCTGGACCTGGGGTGTGGGAGATCAGGTGGGCGAGCAGTACTTC. Amino acids: CAWTWGVGDQVGEQYF.

This sequence joins TRBV28 and TRBJ1-2; TRBD1 agrees at 10 bases. There are 16 residues in the CDR3. Unmatched junction bases numbered 12, after V lost 6 bases and J lost 5 bases. Germline CDR1 MDHEN, CDR2 SYDVKM. CDR3 loop: CASSIDRGLLGYGYTF. CDR3 in DNA: TGTGCCAGCAGCATTGACAGGGGGCTATTGGGGTATGGCTACACCTTC.

V usage is TRBV28 and J usage is TRBJ2-7; 13 bases agree with TRBD2. CDR1 is MDHEN, CDR2 SYDVKM, per germline. V gave up 6 bases and J gave up 1 base; unmatched junction bases: 3. The CDR3 covers 15 residues. In DNA form, the CDR3 reads TGTGCCAGCAGGCCGGGACTAGCGGGATCCTACGAGCAGTACTTC. As protein: CASRPGLAGSYEQYF.

The chain combines TRBV10-2 with TRBJ2-1; 7 bases agree with TRBD1. Germline values: CDR1 WSHSY, CDR2 SAAADI. The CDR3 contains 13 residues. Trimming at V came to 6 bases and at J to 8 bases, leaving 7 bases not matched to a gene. The CDR3 coding sequence is TGCGCCAGCAGCTCCGGGACAGTGGATGAGCAGTTCTTC. Protein: CASSSGTVDEQFF.

The chain combines TRBV28 with TRBJ1-5, with D maybe TRBD1 (5 bases). Trimming stripped 7 bases from V and 2 bases from J, with 18 bases between. Germline V gene sequence: CDR1 MDHEN, CDR2 SYDVKM. The CDR3 is 16 residues long. This chain's CDR3 is CASTGAGRGGNQPQHF. The CDR3 DNA reads TGTGCCAGCACCGGGGCCGGGCGGGGAGGCAATCAGCCCCAGCATTTT.

The chain employs TRBV19 and TRBJ1-1, with TRBD1 matching 8 bases. This CDR3 is 16 amino acids long. The ends lost 5 bases at V and 0 bases at J; junction bases unmatched: 8. Looked up from germline, CDR1 is LNHDA and CDR2 is SQIVND (reference sequence). The CDR3 here is CASSYGQGGMNTEAFF. The DNA for the CDR3 is TGTGCCAGTAGTTACGGACAGGGAGGAATGAACACTGAAGCTTTCTTT. The entire variable domain, with the rest obtained from reference TRBV19 and TRBJ1-1, is as follows: DGGITQSPKYLFRKEGQNVTLSCEQNLNHDAMYWYRQDPGQGLRLIYYSQIVNDFQKGDIAEGYSVSREKKESFPLTVTSAQKNPTAFYLCASSYGQGGMNTEAFFGQGTRLTVV.

The chain is built from TRBV28 and TRBJ2-5, with TRBD1 matching 7 bases. From germline, CDR1 is MDHEN and CDR2 SYDVKM. The CDR3 contains 14 residues. The V segment lost 4 bases and the J segment 5 bases; nucleotides outside the gene matches: 7. CDR3 in DNA: TGTGCCAGCAGTTGGGGGACAGTAAGCGAGACCCAGTACTTC. It yields the protein CASSWGTVSETQYF.

Notes on this clone: This specimen includes other DNA sequences encoding the same CDR3. The V gene is TRBV18, the J gene TRBJ2-5; D possibly corresponds to TRBD1 (6 bases). Trimming removed 3 bases at V and 2 bases at J, with 7 bases between. Germline loops: CDR1 KGHSH, CDR2 LQKENI. This CDR3 contains 13 residues. CDR3 loop: CASSPDSQETQYF. In DNA, the CDR3 is TGTGCCAGCTCACCGGACAGTCAAGAGACCCAGTACTTC.

CDR3 bases: TGTGCCAGCAGCTTATTAGGGGGACAGGGTAATTCACCCCTCCACTTT. Protein: CASSLLGGQGNSPLHF. This sequence joins TRBV7-8 and TRBJ1-6; TRBD1 matches at 9 bases. The CDR3 is 16 residues long. CDR1 and CDR2 from the germline V gene are SGHVS and FQNEAQ. The J segment lost 6 bases and the V segment lost 2 bases, leaving 5 bases of the junction unmatched.

The V and J genes are TRBV6-6 and TRBJ2-7, with unresolved D. V was trimmed by 4 bases and J by 7 bases, leaving 20 bases between them. The CDR3 covers 15 residues. Germline loops: CDR1 MNHNY, CDR2 SVGAGI (reference sequence). Written as DNA, the CDR3 is TGTGCCAGCAGTTTAAGTCAAGACCTGCCGCGGGAGCAGTACTTC. Protein product: CASSLSQDLPREQYF.

The chain carries TRBV7-6 and TRBJ2-3, with 11 bases fitting TRBD1. V was clipped by 4 bases and J by 7 bases; unmatched bases: 4. The CDR3 consists of 14 residues. CDR1 is SGHVS, CDR2 FNYEAQ, per germline. CDR3 DNA: TGTGCCAGCAGCTCCGGACAGGGGGCAAATACGCAGTATTTT. This encodes CASSSGQGANTQYF.

The rearrangement joins TRBV9 to TRBJ2-3; 8 bases map to TRBD2. Trimming at V came to 4 bases and at J to 3 bases, leaving 7 bases not matched to a gene. Germline CDR1 SGDLS, CDR2 YYNGEE. The CDR3 runs to 15 residues. In DNA, the CDR3 is TGTGCCAGCAGCCACCGGGGGGGGGCTACAGATACGCAGTATTTT. This sequence encodes CASSHRGGATDTQYF.

This clone was seen once. The rearrangement uses TRBV9 and TRBJ2-2, with D possibly matching TRBD2 (6 bases). Germline V CDR1 and CDR2: SGDLS, YYNGEE. Trimming took 6 bases from V and 6 from J, leaving 21 bases between them. CDR3 length: 16 residues. In DNA form, the CDR3 reads TGTGCCAGCACACATGGGGGGAGTGGGGGACCCGGGGAGCTGTTTTTT. It encodes CASTHGGSGGPGELFF.

The rearrangement joins TRBV29-1 to TRBJ2-2, with 7 bases fitting TRBD2. The CDR3 is 16 residues long. V trimming: 0 bases; J trimming: 1 base; junction bases outside the gene matches: 5. CDR1 and CDR2 from the germline V gene are SQVTM and ANQGSEA. The CDR3 nucleotides are TGCAGCGTTGAAGAGCCCCCGGGGGGGAACACCGGGGAGCTGTTTTTT. Amino acid sequence: CSVEEPPGGNTGELFF.

The rearrangement links TRBV27 to TRBJ2-7, with 7 bases aligning to TRBD1. J lost 2 bases, V lost 6 bases, and 10 bases had no gene match. CDR1 and CDR2 from the germline V gene are MNHEY and SMNVEV (reference sequence). CDR3 size: 15 residues. The DNA for the CDR3 is TGTGCCAGCAGCCCCTGGGGACAGATCCCCTACGAGCAGTACTTC. This codes for CASSPWGQIPYEQYF.

The gene calls are TRBV2 and TRBJ2-1; 12 bases are shared with TRBD1. The germline V gene encodes CDR1 SNHLY and CDR2 FYNNEI. The CDR3 is 15 residues long. J gave up 6 bases and V 5 bases, and 5 bases lay outside the gene matches. The CDR3, as DNA: TGTGCCAGCAGTAAATGGGACAGGGGGCCCAATGAGCAGTTCTTC. This gives the protein CASSKWDRGPNEQFF.

The rearrangement uses TRBV30 and TRBJ2-5, with D possibly TRBD2 on 5 matching bases. Matching the DNA end better, TRBJ2-7 makes the J call doubtful. CDR3 length: 14 amino acids. Germline assignment: CDR1 GTSNPN and CDR2 SVGIG (reference sequence). The CDR3 region is CAWSSRLLIYEQYF. The DNA of the CDR3 is TGTGCCTGGAGTTCCCGACTATTAATCTACGAGCAGTACTTC.

V is TRBV9 and J is TRBJ2-6, with TRBD1 matching over 7 bases. V gave up 2 bases and J gave up 0 bases; unmatched junction bases: 5. The CDR3 covers 17 residues. Germline-derived CDR1 and CDR2 are SGDLS and YYNGEE. The CDR3 nucleotides read TGTGCCAGCAGCGTTCCACACAGGGGCTCTGGGGCCAACGTCCTGACTTTC. It translates to CASSVPHRGSGANVLTF.